The sample holds one count of the clone carrying this T cell receptor beta chain. The sample originates from a study of blood T cell repertoires in COVID-19. About the research overall: Italy, Spain and the United States were the sources of the convalescent and acute COVID-19 samples. PBMCs, B-cell-depleted T cells, or T cells were the source of the cDNA or gDNA that made up the material.

Original methodology: Reference gene primer amplification gave nucleated cell count estimates. The repertoire was sequenced with immunoSEQ multiplex PCR; TCRdb's copy has only in-frame clones and lacks some. The V and J calls and the clone size are those of that table, but D and trimming were determined from the DNA. The table records 300,000 or so clones, about 90% of them present only once. This receptor was identified in a woman in her forties or fifties who had recovered from COVID-19. The sequenced sample was peripheral blood.

Here the CDR3 reads CASSIVPRGRGETQYF. CDR3 bases: TGTGCCAGTAGTATAGTCCCCCGGGGTCGGGGAGAGACCCAGTACTTC. V is TRBV19 and J is TRBJ2-5, with TRBD2 as a possible D gene (5 bases). V was cut by 1 base and J by 4 bases, with 16 bases left in between. The CDR3 consists of 16 residues. The germline gives CDR1 LNHDA, CDR2 SQIVND (reference sequence).